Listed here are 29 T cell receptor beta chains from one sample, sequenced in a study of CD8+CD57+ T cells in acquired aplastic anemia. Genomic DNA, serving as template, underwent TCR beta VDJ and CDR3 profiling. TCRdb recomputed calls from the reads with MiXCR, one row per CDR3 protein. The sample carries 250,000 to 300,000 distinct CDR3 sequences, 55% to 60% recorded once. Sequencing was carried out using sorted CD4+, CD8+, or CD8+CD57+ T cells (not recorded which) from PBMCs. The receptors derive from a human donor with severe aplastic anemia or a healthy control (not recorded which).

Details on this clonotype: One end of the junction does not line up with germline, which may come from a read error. This CDR3 is CASSPSSGGRETQHF. The CDR3 DNA reads as TGTGCTAGCAGCCCAAGTTCAGGGGGCAGGGAGACCCAGCACTTC. The chain combines TRBV7-9 with TRBJ2-5; 8 nucleotides agree with TRBD1. Germline loops: CDR1 SEHNR, CDR2 FQNEAQ (reference sequence). The CDR3 is made up of 15 amino acids.

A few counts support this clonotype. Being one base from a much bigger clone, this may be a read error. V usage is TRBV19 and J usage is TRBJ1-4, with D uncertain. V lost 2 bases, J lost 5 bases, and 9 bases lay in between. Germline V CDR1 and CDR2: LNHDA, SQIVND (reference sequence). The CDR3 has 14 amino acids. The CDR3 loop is CASSIQCQNEKLFF. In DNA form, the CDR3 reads TGTGCCAGTAGTATACAGTGCCAGAATGAAAAACTGTTTTTT. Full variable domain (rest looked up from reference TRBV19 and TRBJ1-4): DGGITQSPKYLFRKEGQNVTLSCEQNLNHDAMYWYRQDPGQGLRLIYYSQIVNDFQKGDIAEGYSVSREKKESFPLTVTSAQKNPTAFYLCASSIQCQNEKLFFGSGTQLSVL.

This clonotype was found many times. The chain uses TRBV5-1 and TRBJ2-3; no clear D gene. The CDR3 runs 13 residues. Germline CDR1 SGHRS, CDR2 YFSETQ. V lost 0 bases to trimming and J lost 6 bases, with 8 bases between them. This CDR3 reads CASSLVFLDTQYF. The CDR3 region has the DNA TGCGCCAGCAGCTTGGTTTTCTTGGATACGCAGTATTTT. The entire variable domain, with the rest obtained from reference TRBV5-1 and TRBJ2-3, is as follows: KAGVTQTPRYLIKTRGQQVTLSCSPISGHRSVSWYQQTPGQGLQFLFEYFSETQRNKGNFPGRFSGRQFSNSRSEMNVSTLELGDSALYLCASSLVFLDTQYFGPGTRLTVL.

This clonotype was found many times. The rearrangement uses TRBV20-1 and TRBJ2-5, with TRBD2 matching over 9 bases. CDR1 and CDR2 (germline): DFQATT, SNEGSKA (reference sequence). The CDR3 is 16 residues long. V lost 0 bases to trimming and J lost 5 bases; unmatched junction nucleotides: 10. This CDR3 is CSARDFRGSGGETQYF. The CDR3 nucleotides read TGCAGTGCTAGAGATTTCCGCGGAAGCGGGGGGGAGACCCAGTACTTC.

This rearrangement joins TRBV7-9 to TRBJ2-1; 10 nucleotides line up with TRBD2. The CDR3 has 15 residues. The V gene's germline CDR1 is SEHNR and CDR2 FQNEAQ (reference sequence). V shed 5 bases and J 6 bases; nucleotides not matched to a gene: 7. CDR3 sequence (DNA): TGTGCCAGCAGCCAGGGACTAGCGAGGATCAATGAGCAGTTCTTC. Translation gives CASSQGLARINEQFF. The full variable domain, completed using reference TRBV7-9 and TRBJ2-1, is DTGVSQNPRHKITKRGQNVTFRCDPISEHNRLYWYRQTLGQGPEFLTYFQNEAQLEKSRLLSDRFSAERPKGSFSTLEIQRTEQGDSAMYLCASSQGLARINEQFFGPGTRLTVL.

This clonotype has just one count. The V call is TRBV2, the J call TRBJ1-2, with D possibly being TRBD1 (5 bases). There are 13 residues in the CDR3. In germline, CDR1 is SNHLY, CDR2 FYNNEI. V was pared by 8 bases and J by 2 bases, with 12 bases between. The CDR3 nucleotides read TGTGCCAGCGGGTTAAGGGGAAACTATGGCTACACCTTC. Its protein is CASGLRGNYGYTF.

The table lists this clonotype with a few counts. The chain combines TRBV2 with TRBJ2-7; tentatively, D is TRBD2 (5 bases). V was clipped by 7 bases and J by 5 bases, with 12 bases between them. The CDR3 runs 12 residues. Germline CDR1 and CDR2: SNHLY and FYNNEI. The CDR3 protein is CASTRERHEQYF. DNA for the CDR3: TGTGCCAGCACCCGAGAGCGGCACGAGCAGTACTTC.

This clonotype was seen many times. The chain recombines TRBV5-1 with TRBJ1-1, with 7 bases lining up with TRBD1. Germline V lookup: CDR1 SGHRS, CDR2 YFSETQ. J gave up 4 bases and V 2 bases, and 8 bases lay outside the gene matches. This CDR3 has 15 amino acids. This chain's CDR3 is CASSLKGAGITEAFF. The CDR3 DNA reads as TGCGCCAGCAGCTTAAAGGGGGCGGGTATCACTGAAGCTTTCTTT.

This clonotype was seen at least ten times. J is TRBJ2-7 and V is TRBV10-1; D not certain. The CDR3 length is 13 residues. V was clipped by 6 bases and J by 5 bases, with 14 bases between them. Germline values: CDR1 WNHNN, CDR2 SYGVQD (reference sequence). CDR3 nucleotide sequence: TGCGCCAGCAGCGGGCAGGAGACTCACGAGCAGTACTTC. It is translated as CASSGQETHEQYF.

CDR3 DNA: TGTGCCACCAGCAGAGGCGGGAGGTCCTACAATGAGCAGTTCTTC. Amino acid sequence: CATSRGGRSYNEQFF. This rearrangement joins TRBV15 to TRBJ2-1, with 8 bases matching TRBD2. The CDR3 totals 15 residues. J gave up 1 base and V 1 base, and 0 bases lay outside the gene matches. CDR1 is LNHNV, CDR2 YYDKDF, per germline (reference sequence).

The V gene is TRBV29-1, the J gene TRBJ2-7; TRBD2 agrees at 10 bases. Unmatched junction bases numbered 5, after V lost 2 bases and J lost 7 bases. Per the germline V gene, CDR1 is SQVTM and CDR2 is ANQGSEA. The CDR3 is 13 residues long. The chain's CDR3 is CSVELAGAREQYF. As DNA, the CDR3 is TGCAGCGTTGAACTAGCGGGAGCCAGAGAGCAGTACTTC.

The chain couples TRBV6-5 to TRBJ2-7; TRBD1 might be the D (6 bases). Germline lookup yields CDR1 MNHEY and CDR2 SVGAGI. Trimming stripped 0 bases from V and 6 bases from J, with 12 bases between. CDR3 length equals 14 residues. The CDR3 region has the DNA TGTGCCAGCAGTTACTCGAGGGGGAGTGGCGAGCAGTACTTC. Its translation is CASSYSRGSGEQYF.

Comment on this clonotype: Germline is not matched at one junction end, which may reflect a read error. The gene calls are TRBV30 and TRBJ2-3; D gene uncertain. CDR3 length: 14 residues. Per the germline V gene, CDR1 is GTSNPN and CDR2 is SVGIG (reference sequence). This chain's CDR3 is CTWSDKAYTDTQYF. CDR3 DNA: TGTACCTGGAGTGATAAAGCCTACACAGATACGCAGTATTTT.

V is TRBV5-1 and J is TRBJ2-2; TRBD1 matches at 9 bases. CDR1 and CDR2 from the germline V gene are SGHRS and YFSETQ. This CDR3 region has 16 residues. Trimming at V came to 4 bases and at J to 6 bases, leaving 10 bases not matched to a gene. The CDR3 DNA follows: TGCGCCAGCAGCCCCAGGGACAGGGTAGTAGCCGGGGAGCTGTTTTTT. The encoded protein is CASSPRDRVVAGELFF.

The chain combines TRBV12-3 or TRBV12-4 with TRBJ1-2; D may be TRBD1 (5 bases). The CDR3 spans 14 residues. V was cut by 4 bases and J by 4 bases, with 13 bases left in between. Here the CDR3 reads CASSSQGAIYGYTF. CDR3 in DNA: TGTGCCAGCAGTTCGCAGGGTGCTATCTATGGCTACACCTTC.

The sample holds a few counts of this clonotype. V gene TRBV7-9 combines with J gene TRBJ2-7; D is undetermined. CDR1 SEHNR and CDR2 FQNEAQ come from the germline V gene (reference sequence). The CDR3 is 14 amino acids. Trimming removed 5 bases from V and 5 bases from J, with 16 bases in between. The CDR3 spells CASSQDGLGDEQYF. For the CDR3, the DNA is TGTGCCAGCAGCCAAGACGGTCTAGGCGACGAGCAGTACTTC. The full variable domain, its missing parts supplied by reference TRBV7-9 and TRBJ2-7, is DTGVSQNPRHKITKRGQNVTFRCDPISEHNRLYWYRQTLGQGPEFLTYFQNEAQLEKSRLLSDRFSAERPKGSFSTLEIQRTEQGDSAMYLCASSQDGLGDEQYFGPGTRLTVT.

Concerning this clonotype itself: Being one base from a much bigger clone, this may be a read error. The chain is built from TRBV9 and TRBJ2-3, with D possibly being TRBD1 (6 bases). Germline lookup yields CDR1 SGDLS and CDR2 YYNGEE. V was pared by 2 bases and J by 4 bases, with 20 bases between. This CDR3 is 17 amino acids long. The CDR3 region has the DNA TGTGCCAGCAGCGTCTTACAGGGACATAGAGGCGCAGATACGCAGTATTTT. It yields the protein CASSVLQGHRGADTQYF.

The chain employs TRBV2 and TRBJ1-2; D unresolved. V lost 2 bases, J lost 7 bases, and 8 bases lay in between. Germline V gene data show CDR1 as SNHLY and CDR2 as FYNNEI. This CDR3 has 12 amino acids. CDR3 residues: CASSEFGGGYTF. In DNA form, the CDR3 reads TGTGCCAGCAGTGAATTCGGAGGTGGCTACACCTTC.

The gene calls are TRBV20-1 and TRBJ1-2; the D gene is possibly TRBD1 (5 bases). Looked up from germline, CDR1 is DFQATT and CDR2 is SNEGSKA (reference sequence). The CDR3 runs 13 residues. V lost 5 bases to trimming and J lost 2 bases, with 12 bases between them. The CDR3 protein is CSAWDGGNYGYTF. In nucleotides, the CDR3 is TGCAGTGCTTGGGACGGTGGCAACTATGGCTACACCTTC.

The CDR3 spells CASSDSSGGTDTQYF. The CDR3, as DNA: TGTGCCAGCAGTGACTCTAGCGGGGGCACAGATACGCAGTATTTT. This chain joins TRBV6-4 and TRBJ2-3; 8 nucleotides align to TRBD2. J lost 1 base, V lost 0 bases, and 0 bases had no gene match. Germline CDR1 and CDR2: MRHNA and SNTAGT. The CDR3 totals 15 residues.

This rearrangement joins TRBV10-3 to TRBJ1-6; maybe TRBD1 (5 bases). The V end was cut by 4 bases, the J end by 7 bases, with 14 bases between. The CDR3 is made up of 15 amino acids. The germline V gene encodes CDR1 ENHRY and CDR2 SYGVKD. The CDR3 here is CAISGTGTVNSPLHF. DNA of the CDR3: TGTGCCATCAGTGGGACCGGGACGGTAAATTCACCCCTCCACTTT.

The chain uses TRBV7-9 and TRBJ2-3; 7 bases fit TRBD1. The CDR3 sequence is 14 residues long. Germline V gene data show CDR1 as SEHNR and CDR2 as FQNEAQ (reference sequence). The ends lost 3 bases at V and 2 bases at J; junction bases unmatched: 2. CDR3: CASSFGTDTDTQYF. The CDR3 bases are TGTGCCAGCAGCTTTGGGACAGACACAGATACGCAGTATTTT.

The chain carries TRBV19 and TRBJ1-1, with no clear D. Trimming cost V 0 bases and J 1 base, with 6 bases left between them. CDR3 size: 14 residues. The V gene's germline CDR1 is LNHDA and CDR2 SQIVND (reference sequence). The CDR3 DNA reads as TGTGCCAGTAGTATAGAGCCCTCGAACACTGAAGCTTTCTTT. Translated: CASSIEPSNTEAFF.

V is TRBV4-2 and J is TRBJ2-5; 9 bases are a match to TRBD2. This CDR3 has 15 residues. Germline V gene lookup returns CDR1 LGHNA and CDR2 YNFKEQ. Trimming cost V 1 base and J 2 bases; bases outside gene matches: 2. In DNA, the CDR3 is TGTGCCAGCAGCCAAGGTGCGGGGGGGCAAGAGACCCAGTACTTC. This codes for CASSQGAGGQETQYF.

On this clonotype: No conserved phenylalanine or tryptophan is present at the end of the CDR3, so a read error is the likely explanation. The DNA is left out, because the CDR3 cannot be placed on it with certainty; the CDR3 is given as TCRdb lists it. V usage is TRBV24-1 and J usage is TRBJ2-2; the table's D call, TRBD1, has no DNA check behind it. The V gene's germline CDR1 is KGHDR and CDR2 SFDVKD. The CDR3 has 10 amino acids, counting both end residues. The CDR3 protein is CATSGPTAGV.

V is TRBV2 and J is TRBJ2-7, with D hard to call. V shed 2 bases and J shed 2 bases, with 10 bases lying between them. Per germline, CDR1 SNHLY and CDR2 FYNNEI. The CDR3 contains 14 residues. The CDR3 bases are TGTGCCAGCAGTGAACCCAGGAACCCCTACGAGCAGTACTTC. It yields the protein CASSEPRNPYEQYF. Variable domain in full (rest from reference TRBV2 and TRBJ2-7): EPEVTQTPSHQVTQMGQEVILRCVPISNHLYFYWYRQILGQKVEFLVSFYNNEISEKSEIFDDQFSVERPDGSNFTLKIRSTKLEDSAMYFCASSEPRNPYEQYFGPGTRLTVT.

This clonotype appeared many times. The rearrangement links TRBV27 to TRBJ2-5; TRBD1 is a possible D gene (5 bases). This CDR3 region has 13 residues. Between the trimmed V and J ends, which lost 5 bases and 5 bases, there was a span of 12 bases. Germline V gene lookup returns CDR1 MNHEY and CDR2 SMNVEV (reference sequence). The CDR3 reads CASSRGSWETQYF. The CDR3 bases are TGTGCCAGCAGTAGGGGTTCATGGGAGACCCAGTACTTC.

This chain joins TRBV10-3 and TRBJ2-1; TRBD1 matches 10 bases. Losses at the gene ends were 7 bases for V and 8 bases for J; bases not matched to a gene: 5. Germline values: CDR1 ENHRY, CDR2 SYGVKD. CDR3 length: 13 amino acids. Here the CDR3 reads CAIKGQGSDEQFF. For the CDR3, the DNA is TGTGCCATCAAGGGACAGGGGAGCGATGAGCAGTTCTTC.

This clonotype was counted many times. The CDR3: CASSVGGEGETQYF. DNA of the CDR3: TGTGCCAGCAGCGTAGGAGGGGAGGGCGAGACCCAGTACTTC. This sequence joins TRBV9 and TRBJ2-5; 7 bases are shared with TRBD2. Germline CDR1 is SGDLS and CDR2 is YYNGEE. Trimming removed 0 bases from V and 5 bases from J; junction bases left unmatched: 4. The CDR3 sequence is 14 residues long.